These 17 T cell receptor beta chains came from one sample sequenced in a study of radiotherapy plus CTLA-4 blockade in lung cancer. The table came from immunoSEQ multiplex PCR; TCRdb's copy has only in-frame clones and leaves some out. Here the sample spans 40,000 or so clones, about 80% being singletons. The sequencing used peripheral blood, collected from a patient treated with radiotherapy plus ipilimumab. The origin of the receptors is a human donor with non-small cell lung cancer who had stable disease on radiotherapy plus ipilimumab.

This clone came up a few times. The chain joins TRBV5-4 to TRBJ2-5; 10 nucleotides align to TRBD2. CDR1 is SGHNT and CDR2 is YYREEE in the germline V gene (reference sequence). V lost 0 bases, J lost 2 bases, and 1 base stayed unmatched. The CDR3 sequence is 15 residues long. Written as DNA, the CDR3 is TGTGCCAGCAGCTTGGTTAGCGGGGGGCAAGAGACCCAGTACTTC. It specifies CASSLVSGGQETQYF.

This clone was detected only a few times. J is TRBJ1-2 and V is TRBV27; the D is unclear. This CDR3 comprises 13 residues. V gave up 5 bases and J gave up 3 bases, with 10 bases separating them. Per germline, CDR1 MNHEY and CDR2 SMNVEV (reference sequence). CDR3 bases: TGTGCCAGCAGTACCGGCGGGGACTATGGCTACACCTTC. Translated: CASSTGGDYGYTF.

The genes are TRBV6-6 and TRBJ1-1; D may be TRBD1 (6 bases). Germline CDR1 and CDR2: MNHNY and SVGAGI (reference sequence). Trimming took off 5 bases at V and 10 bases at J, with 14 bases between the two ends. CDR3 length: 12 amino acids. CDR3 sequence reads: CASSLWTEGAFF. The CDR3 region has the DNA TGTGCCAGCAGTCTTTGGACAGAGGGAGCTTTCTTT.

The chain combines TRBV7-9 with TRBJ2-2, with no clear D. V lost 2 bases, J lost 4 bases, and 11 bases lay in between. CDR3 size: 15 residues. The germline V gene has CDR1 SEHNR and CDR2 FQNEAQ (reference sequence). CDR3 loop: CASSLWAPSTGELFF. The CDR3 region has the DNA TGTGCCAGCAGCTTATGGGCCCCCAGCACCGGGGAGCTGTTTTTT.

This clone was seen more than once but under ten times. V gene TRBV10-2 combines with J gene TRBJ1-2, with D unresolved. V lost 0 bases, J lost 2 bases, and 4 bases lay in between. This CDR3 region has 13 residues. Germline assignment: CDR1 WSHSY and CDR2 SAAADI. CDR3 sequence (DNA): TGCGCCAGCAGTGAGTCGACCAACTATGGCTACACCTTC. Its translation: CASSESTNYGYTF.

The genes are TRBV7-9 and TRBJ1-4; D unresolved. The CDR3 is made up of 11 amino acids. Germline values: CDR1 SEHNR, CDR2 FQNEAQ (reference sequence). V lost 5 bases, J lost 14 bases, and 12 bases lay in between. CDR3 region: CASSPREVLFF. The CDR3, as DNA: TGTGCCAGCAGCCCCCGAGAAGTCCTGTTTTTT.

The chain links TRBV5-1 to TRBJ1-2; D unresolved. Trimming shortened V by 4 bases and J by 7 bases, and 26 bases separated the two germline ends. Germline loops: CDR1 SGHRS, CDR2 YFSETQ. This CDR3 contains 17 residues. The CDR3 nucleotides read TGCGCCAGCAGCCCCGGTTCTCTGGACTCCCCCCGGTCTGGCTACACCTTC. Its translation is CASSPGSLDSPRSGYTF.

The genes are TRBV7-9 and TRBJ1-6, with D unclear. The CDR3 runs to 14 residues. The germline V gene encodes CDR1 SEHNR and CDR2 FQNEAQ (reference sequence). Trimming removed 5 bases from V and 0 bases from J, with 5 bases in between. In DNA, the CDR3 is TGTGCCAGCAGCCCGAGCTCCTATAATTCACCCCTCCACTTT. Protein sequence: CASSPSSYNSPLHF.

The J gene is TRBJ2-2, the V gene TRBV27; TRBD1 matches 7 bases. Per the germline V gene, CDR1 is MNHEY and CDR2 is SMNVEV (reference sequence). The J segment lost 4 bases and the V segment lost 3 bases, leaving 5 bases of the junction unmatched. This CDR3 is 15 amino acids long. The CDR3 is CASSLMAGGTGELFF. The CDR3 DNA is TGTGCCAGCAGTTTGATGGCAGGGGGCACCGGGGAGCTGTTTTTT.

This clone was counted a single time. The J gene is TRBJ1-2, the V gene TRBV7-2; D perhaps matches TRBD1 (5 bases). V gave up 5 bases and J gave up 3 bases, with 13 bases separating them. Germline V CDR1 and CDR2: SGHTA, FQGNSA. The length of the CDR3 is 14 residues. The CDR3 sequence is CASSPRWGDYGYTF. The DNA for the CDR3 is TGTGCCAGCAGCCCCCGTTGGGGGGACTATGGCTACACCTTC.

The chain employs TRBV7-8 and TRBJ2-3; the match to TRBD2 covers 11 bases. CDR1 and CDR2 from the germline V gene are SGHVS and FQNEAQ. The CDR3 contains 15 residues. With 3 bases clipped from V and 4 bases from J, the junction kept 3 bases outside the gene matches. The CDR3 sequence is CASSFLAGGADTQYF. The CDR3 coding sequence is TGTGCCAGCAGCTTCCTAGCGGGGGGCGCAGATACGCAGTATTTT.

This chain uses TRBV19 with TRBJ1-2; D gene ambiguous. Trimming shortened V by 3 bases and J by 2 bases, and 7 bases separated the two germline ends. Germline V gene lookup returns CDR1 LNHDA and CDR2 SQIVND (reference sequence). The CDR3 is 13 amino acids. CDR3 bases: TGTGCCAGTAGTATTGGCGGAAACTATGGCTACACCTTC. Residues: CASSIGGNYGYTF.

This rearrangement joins TRBV27 to TRBJ1-5, with D hard to call. The germline V gene has CDR1 MNHEY and CDR2 SMNVEV (reference sequence). V was trimmed by 0 bases and J by 10 bases, leaving 19 bases between them. This CDR3 region has 16 residues. The CDR3: CASSLSLTAPLGPQHF. The CDR3, as DNA: TGTGCCAGCAGTTTATCCCTCACGGCGCCCCTGGGACCCCAGCATTTT.

The rearrangement joins TRBV28 to TRBJ2-7; no reliable D call. This CDR3 has 13 amino acids. Germline V gene data show CDR1 as MDHEN and CDR2 as SYDVKM. Trimming removed 5 bases at V and 3 bases at J, with 11 bases between. The CDR3 nucleotides are TGTGCCAGCAGTCCCCCCTCCTTCTACGAGCAGTACGTC. Translation gives CASSPPSFYEQYV.

This clone was counted a single time. The V call is TRBV2, the J call TRBJ2-5; D remains ambiguous. V was cut by 5 bases and J by 5 bases, with 6 bases left in between. Germline loops: CDR1 SNHLY, CDR2 FYNNEI. The CDR3 loop spans 11 amino acids. Here the CDR3 reads CASSSSETQYF. CDR3 bases: TGTGCCAGCAGTTCGTCGGAGACCCAGTACTTC.

Only a few counts were recorded for this clone. In DNA form, the CDR3 reads TGTGCCAGCAGCTTAGGGGGGGGGAGGCAAGAGACCCAGTACTTC. Residues: CASSLGGGRQETQYF. The gene calls are TRBV11-2 and TRBJ2-5; 7 bases are a match to TRBD2. CDR1 is SGHAT and CDR2 is FQNNGV in the germline V gene. Trimming at V came to 1 base and at J to 2 bases, leaving 4 bases not matched to a gene. The CDR3 has 15 residues.

The J gene is TRBJ1-1, the V gene TRBV6-5; D unresolved. CDR1 MNHEY and CDR2 SVGAGI come from the germline V gene. Between the trimmed V and J ends, which lost 8 bases and 0 bases, there was a span of 4 bases. This CDR3 is built from 11 residues. The CDR3 loop is CASHMNTEAFF. CDR3 nucleotide sequence: TGTGCCAGCCATATGAACACTGAAGCTTTCTTT.